The rows below give T cell receptor beta chains drawn from one sample of a study of blood T cell repertoires in COVID-19. TCRdb's table, derived via immunoSEQ multiplex PCR, lists solely in-frame clones and lacks some. The data show about 380,000 clones, around nine tenths seen once. Sequencing was done on a sample of PBMCs or T cells enriched from blood (not recorded which). Receptors were obtained from a woman aged 18-35 years who had recovered from COVID-19. The conserved cysteine and the conserved F or W are not part of the CDR3 here.

J: TRBJ1-4; V: TRBV30; CDR3: AWSVPPRSEKLF
J: TRBJ1-2; V: TRBV30; CDR3: AWSAGQSGYGYT
J: TRBJ1-4; V: TRBV6-5; CDR3: ASSYTMRTGGEKLF
J: TRBJ2-7; V: TRBV7-6; CDR3: ASSRDRVAYEQY
J: TRBJ1-1; V: TRBV2; CDR3: ASRPGSSVNTEAF
J: TRBJ1-1; V: TRBV27; CDR3: ASSLSRNTEAF
J: TRBJ1-4; V: TRBV27; CDR3: ASSLFARATGEKLF
J: TRBJ1-2; V: TRBV2; CDR3: ASSGTRDKPNYGYT
J: TRBJ1-6; V: TRBV5-4; CDR3: ASRFGTGGAHSPLH
J: TRBJ1-2; V: TRBV7-3; CDR3: ASSRVPTEKQRGYGYT
J: TRBJ2-1; V: TRBV4-2; CDR3: ASSQWKTGVPYNEQF
J: TRBJ1-2; V: TRBV11-2; CDR3: ASSLVQGRHPGYT
J: TRBJ1-2; V: TRBV6-5; CDR3: ASLNLGGNYGYT
J: TRBJ2-3; V: TRBV29-1; CDR3: SVFSVGQGTDTQY
J: TRBJ1-1; V: TRBV6-5; CDR3: ASSYSSGVGEAF
J: TRBJ2-3; V: TRBV5-1; CDR3: ASSLAPAGATDTQY
J: TRBJ2-7; V: TRBV4-1; CDR3: ASSLREDEQY
J: TRBJ2-5; V: TRBV12-3/TRBV12-4; CDR3: ASSFWRETQY
J: TRBJ2-7; V: TRBV7-9; CDR3: ASSPGGEKQY
J: TRBJ2-7; V: TRBV5-4; CDR3: ASSPGGLSSYEQY
J: TRBJ1-2; V: TRBV2; CDR3: ASSWTGNIYGYT
J: TRBJ2-7; V: TRBV6-5; CDR3: ASRIREDEQY
J: TRBJ1-6; V: TRBV19; CDR3: ASSIERAGSSYNSPLH
J: TRBJ2-5; V: TRBV5-4; CDR3: ASSPASGGTQETQY
J: TRBJ1-1; V: TRBV30; CDR3: AWTPAARGTEAF
J: TRBJ1-2; V: TRBV6-2/TRBV6-3; CDR3: ASSYLFYGYT
J: TRBJ1-1; V: TRBV19; CDR3: ASSIPKPGQGAAF
J: TRBJ2-5; V: TRBV10-3; CDR3: AISESDRGRLETQY
J: TRBJ1-1; V: TRBV2; CDR3: ASSEAQGGGNTEAF
J: TRBJ2-1; V: TRBV11-3; CDR3: ASSFGTGAPLSSYNEQF
J: TRBJ2-7; V: TRBV29-1; CDR3: SVRTAGGREQY
J: TRBJ1-3; V: TRBV9; CDR3: ASSSPGRSGNTIY
J: TRBJ2-1; V: TRBV5-5; CDR3: ASSLGRTNQQF
J: TRBJ2-7; V: TRBV11-2; CDR3: ASSTRTSGDYEQY
J: TRBJ2-7; V: TRBV11-2; CDR3: ASSSDRAYEQY
J: TRBJ2-7; V: TRBV7-9; CDR3: ASSRTIYEQY
J: TRBJ2-7; V: TRBV30; CDR3: AWSGGNRDRGSYEQY
J: TRBJ2-5; V: TRBV6-1; CDR3: ASSEYRRGGDGSKTQY
J: TRBJ2-5; V: TRBV30; CDR3: AWSVLGGGRETQY
J: TRBJ1-2; V: TRBV2; CDR3: ASRGRLIYGYT
J: TRBJ1-1; V: TRBV6-5; CDR3: ASSGTGVYTEAF
J: TRBJ1-4; V: TRBV3-1/TRBV3-2; CDR3: ASSFGQGATNEKLF
J: TRBJ2-7; V: TRBV6-1; CDR3: ASSEMAARSYEQY
J: TRBJ2-7; V: TRBV30; CDR3: AWSLDTPSYEQY
J: TRBJ2-7; V: TRBV7-9; CDR3: ASSPWSGGAHEQY
J: TRBJ1-6; V: TRBV18; CDR3: ASSPGTGALYNSPLH
J: TRBJ2-7; V: TRBV29-1; CDR3: SVREWTGGDQRGSYEQY